Listed below are T cell receptor beta chains from one sample, sequenced in a study of T-cell memory formation after mild COVID-19. TCRdb passed the 5' RACE reads through MiXCR, listing each CDR3 protein once. The repertoire holds roughly 480,000 distinct CDR3 sequences, nearly 25% seen once, with roughly an eighth in the top ten. The sequenced material came from PBMCs or a T cell subset sorted from them (not recorded which). All receptors derive from an adult woman who had mild COVID-19 (a few samples of this study predate the infection). Cell type and time point are not known. Each CDR3 is given with its conserved first and last residue. Each record gives: clone size, J gene, D gene, V gene, CDR3 protein, CDR3 DNA. The D gene is left open where the match is weak. A clone size is listed for some rows: how often the clone was seen (once, few, many), or a class if it is expanded.

>-|TRBJ2-1|-|TRBV3-1
CASSQVVRDNEQFF
TGTGCCAGCAGCCAAGTTGTCAGGGACAATGAGCAGTTCTTC
>-|TRBJ2-5|TRBD2|TRBV12-3/TRBV12-4
CASSFLAGEQETQYF
TGTGCCAGCAGTTTTTTGGCGGGGGAGCAAGAGACCCAGTACTTC
>few|TRBJ2-1|TRBD1|TRBV9
CASSIGQGDYNEQFF
TGTGCCAGCAGCATCGGACAGGGGGATTACAATGAGCAGTTCTTC
>-|TRBJ2-2|-|TRBV7-2
CASSLDLGGTGELFF
TGTGCCAGCAGCTTAGACCTCGGGGGCACCGGGGAGCTGTTTTTT
>few|TRBJ2-7|TRBD1|TRBV20-1
CSARDRVGTYEQYF
TGCAGTGCCAGGGACAGGGTGGGGACCTACGAGCAGTACTTC
>-|TRBJ2-6|TRBD1|TRBV6-6
CASKHRGAGANVLTF
TGTGCCAGCAAACACAGGGGTGCAGGGGCCAACGTCCTGACTTTC
>-|TRBJ2-6|-|TRBV12-3/TRBV12-4
CATRVAGANVLTF
TGTGCCACCCGGGTGGCTGGGGCCAACGTCCTGACTTTC
>-|TRBJ2-3|TRBD1|TRBV12-3/TRBV12-4
CASSPPGMTGLGTDTQYF
TGTGCCAGCAGTCCCCCCGGGATGACAGGGTTGGGCACAGATACGCAGTATTTT
>-|TRBJ2-7|TRBD1|TRBV19
CASSPGTGVTGVYEQYF
TGTGCCAGTAGCCCAGGGACGGGAGTGACAGGGGTATACGAGCAGTACTTC
>many|TRBJ2-3|TRBD2|TRBV18
CASSPPGLAGGTDTQYF
TGTGCCAGCTCACCACCGGGACTAGCGGGGGGCACAGATACGCAGTATTTT
>-|TRBJ1-4|-|TRBV4-2
CASTSDPGNTNEKLFF
TGTGCCAGCACTTCAGACCCAGGGAACACTAATGAAAAACTGTTTTTT
>few|TRBJ2-3|TRBD1|TRBV30
CAWRGQATDTQYF
TGTGCCTGGAGGGGACAGGCCACAGATACGCAGTATTTT
>-|TRBJ2-5|-|TRBV20-1
CSARDRIQETQYF
TGCAGTGCTAGAGACAGGATACAAGAGACCCAGTACTTC
>few|TRBJ2-7|-|TRBV5-1
CASKGAYEQYF
TGCGCCAGCAAAGGAGCCTACGAGCAGTACTTC
>-|TRBJ2-5|TRBD1|TRBV6-1
CASSMTGAETQYF
TGTGCCAGCAGTATGACAGGGGCTGAGACCCAGTACTTC
>few|TRBJ2-1|TRBD2|TRBV5-5
CASSRGGANEQFF
TGTGCCAGCAGCCGCGGGGGGGCGAATGAGCAGTTCTTC
>few|TRBJ2-3|TRBD1|TRBV11-3
CASSLGQGAGGADTQYF
TGTGCCAGCAGCTTAGGACAGGGGGCGGGCGGAGCTGATACGCAGTATTTT
>few|TRBJ2-5|TRBD2|TRBV9
CASSAGSGRGETQYF
TGTGCCAGCAGCGCCGGAAGCGGGAGGGGAGAGACCCAGTACTTC
>-|TRBJ2-7|TRBD2|TRBV15
CATSGSGGAYEQYF
TGTGCCACCAGCGGTAGCGGGGGCGCCTACGAGCAGTACTTC
>few|TRBJ2-1|-|TRBV7-3
CASSHSPRLVYNEQFF
TGTGCCAGCAGCCACTCGCCCCGACTAGTATACAATGAGCAGTTCTTC
>-|TRBJ1-1|-|TRBV20-1
CSAPRFEAFF
TGCAGTGCACCCAGATTTGAAGCTTTCTTT
>-|TRBJ2-3|-|TRBV3-1
CASSLSLRPPSDTPYF
TGTGCCAGCAGCCTATCGTTAAGGCCCCCCTCAGATACGCCGTATTTT
>-|TRBJ2-2|-|TRBV12-3/TRBV12-4
CASSFTQDGPFTGELFF
TGTGCCAGCAGTTTTACCCAGGACGGACCTTTCACCGGGGAGCTGTTTTTT
>-|TRBJ2-1|-|TRBV6-1
CASSDKPYNEQFF
TGTGCCAGCAGTGACAAGCCCTACAATGAGCAGTTCTTC
>few|TRBJ1-1|-|TRBV5-1
CASSLEQGERAFF
TGCGCCAGCAGCTTGGAACAGGGTGAAAGAGCTTTCTTT
>many|TRBJ2-2|-|TRBV7-2
CASSLYNTGELFF
TGTGCCAGCAGCTTATATAACACCGGGGAGCTGTTTTTT
>-|TRBJ2-1|TRBD2|TRBV20-1
CSARDFETSGRFRYNEQFF
TGCAGTGCTAGAGATTTCGAGACTAGCGGGAGGTTTAGGTACAATGAGCAGTTCTTC
>-|TRBJ2-1|-|TRBV12-3/TRBV12-4
CASSPSGIEQFF
TGTGCCAGCAGTCCTAGTGGTATTGAGCAGTTCTTC
>few|TRBJ2-1|TRBD1|TRBV24-1
CATSDIGQGNYNEQFF
TGTGCCACCAGTGATATTGGACAGGGAAACTACAATGAGCAGTTCTTC
>many|TRBJ2-5|-|TRBV7-9
CASSFSGETQYF
TGTGCCAGCAGCTTTTCGGGAGAGACCCAGTACTTC
>many|TRBJ1-1|TRBD1|TRBV12-3/TRBV12-4
CASSPTGLNTEAFF
TGTGCCAGCAGCCCGACAGGGCTGAACACTGAAGCTTTCTTT
>-|TRBJ1-3|-|TRBV5-1
CASSLGDPGNTIYF
TGCGCCAGCAGCTTGGGAGATCCTGGAAACACCATATATTTT
>-|TRBJ1-5|-|TRBV20-1
CSASGRISNQPQHF
TGCAGTGCTAGTGGACGGATTAGCAATCAGCCCCAGCATTTT
>-|TRBJ2-5|TRBD1|TRBV5-1
CASSRRTGRVETQYF
TGCGCCAGCAGCCGCCGGACAGGGAGAGTGGAGACCCAGTACTTC
>few|TRBJ2-5|-|TRBV3-1
CASSQRPGSQYF
TGTGCCAGCAGCCAACGTCCGGGGTCCCAGTACTTC
>few|TRBJ2-5|-|TRBV5-1
CASRLTGMGRETQYF
TGCGCCAGCAGACTTACAGGGATGGGAAGGGAGACCCAGTACTTC
>-|TRBJ2-2|-|TRBV6-1
CAAHGSSSLTGELFF
TGTGCCGCCCACGGAAGCAGCTCTCTCACCGGGGAGCTGTTTTTT
>-|TRBJ2-2|-|TRBV24-1
CATSDLYSGLFF
TGTGCCACCAGTGATTTGTACTCTGGGCTGTTTTTT
>-|TRBJ2-3|-|TRBV3-1
CASSQGHTDTQYF
TGTGCCAGCAGCCAAGGCCACACAGATACGCAGTATTTT
>-|TRBJ1-2|-|TRBV20-1
CSARDPGLLIGGYTF
TGCAGTGCTAGAGACCCGGGACTCCTGATCGGGGGCTACACCTTC